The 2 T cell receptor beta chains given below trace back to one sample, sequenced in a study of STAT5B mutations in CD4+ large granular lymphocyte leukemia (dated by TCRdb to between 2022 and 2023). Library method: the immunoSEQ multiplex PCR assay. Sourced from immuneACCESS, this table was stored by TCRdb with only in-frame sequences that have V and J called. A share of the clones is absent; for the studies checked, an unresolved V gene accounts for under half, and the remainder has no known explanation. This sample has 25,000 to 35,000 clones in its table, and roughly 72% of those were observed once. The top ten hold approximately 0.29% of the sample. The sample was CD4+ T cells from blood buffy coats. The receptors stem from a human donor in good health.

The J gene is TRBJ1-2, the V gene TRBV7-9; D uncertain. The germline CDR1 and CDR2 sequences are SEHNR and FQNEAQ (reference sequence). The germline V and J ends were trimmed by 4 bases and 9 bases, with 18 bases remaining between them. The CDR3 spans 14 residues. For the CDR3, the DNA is TGTGCCAGCAGCTCCCGAAGGTGGGGAGGAAGCTACACCTTC. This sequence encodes CASSSRRWGGSYTF.

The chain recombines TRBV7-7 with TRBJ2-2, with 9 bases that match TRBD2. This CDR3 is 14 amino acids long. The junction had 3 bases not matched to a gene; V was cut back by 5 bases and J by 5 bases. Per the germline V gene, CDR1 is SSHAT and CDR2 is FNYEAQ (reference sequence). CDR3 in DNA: TGTGCCAGCAGCACGGGACTAGCTACCGGGGAGCTGTTTTTT. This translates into CASSTGLATGELFF.